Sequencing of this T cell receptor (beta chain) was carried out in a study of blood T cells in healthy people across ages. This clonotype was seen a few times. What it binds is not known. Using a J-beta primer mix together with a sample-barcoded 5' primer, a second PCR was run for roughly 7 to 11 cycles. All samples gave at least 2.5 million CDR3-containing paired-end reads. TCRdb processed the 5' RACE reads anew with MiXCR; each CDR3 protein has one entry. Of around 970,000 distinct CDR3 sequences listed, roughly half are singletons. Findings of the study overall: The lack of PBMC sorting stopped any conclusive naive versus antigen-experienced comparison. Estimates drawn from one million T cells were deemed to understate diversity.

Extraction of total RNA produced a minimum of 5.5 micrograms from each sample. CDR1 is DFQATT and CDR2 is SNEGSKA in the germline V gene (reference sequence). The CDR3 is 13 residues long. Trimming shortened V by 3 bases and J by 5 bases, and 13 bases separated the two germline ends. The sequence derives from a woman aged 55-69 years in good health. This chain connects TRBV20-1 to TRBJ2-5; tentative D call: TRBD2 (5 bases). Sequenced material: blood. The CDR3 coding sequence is TGCAGTGCTAGCTTGGGGAGTCGGGAGACCCAGTACTTC. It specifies CSASLGSRETQYF.